This note documents a single TCR beta chain sequence. The antigen is undetermined. Primers: 60 Vbeta forward and 13 Jbeta reverse. Under the authors' procedure: Per a later analysis, the number of unique TCR beta chains was roughly 87 million, of which roughly 9.9 million were shared. TCRdb keeps only in-frame clones here, not all; method: immunoSEQ multiplex PCR. That table is the source of V, J and clone size, and D and trimming were worked out from the DNA. The profile covers more than 130,000 clones, with more than 75% appearing a single time and 4.5% to 6.5% taken by the ten largest. The sample belongs to a study of cytomegalovirus exposure and HLA in healthy donors. General study points: Later analysis demonstrated an association between a missense DCLRE1C variant and TCR beta V- and J-gene trimming. When a later analysis compared HLA-associated TCR beta chains with equally common others, the HLA-associated chains turned out to be more clonally expanded and to have lower generation probabilities.

It was healthy bone marrow donors who served as donors. Sequenced sample: PBMCs. The clonotype originates from a male donor in good health and CMV-seronegative.

CDR3 nucleotides: TGCGCCAGCAGAAGCGGGACCAACACCGGGGAGCTGTTTTTT. As protein: CASRSGTNTGELFF. This chain uses TRBV5-1 with TRBJ2-2, with TRBD2 matching over 7 bases. With 5 bases clipped from V and 2 bases from J, the junction kept 3 bases outside the gene matches. Germline CDR1 reads SGHRS; CDR2 reads YFSETQ. The CDR3 is 14 amino acids.